Detailed here is one T cell receptor (beta chain). Its antigen remains unknown. Data came from immunoSEQ multiplex PCR; TCRdb stores just in-frame clones and leaves some out. The data hold 80,000 or so clones, with 70% to 90% observed a single time. This entry comes from a study of T cell responses to AZD1222 COVID-19 vaccine. Points from the study as a whole: Baseline serology detected seropositivity in only a handful of AZD1222 recipients.

The clonotype comes from an adult in good health. Sequenced material: peripheral blood, taken on day 0 of AZD1222 vaccination.

The CDR3 nucleotides are TGCGCCAGCACCATTCAGGGTCTGGGGAACACTGAAGCTTTCTTT. This gives the protein CASTIQGLGNTEAFF. The chain is built from TRBV5-1 and TRBJ1-1; D may be TRBD1 (5 bases). The CDR3 contains 15 residues. In germline, CDR1 is SGHRS, CDR2 YFSETQ. Trimming pared 6 bases from V and 1 base from J, leaving 16 bases between.